Described below is a single T cell receptor (beta chain) sequence and its context. Some clones are missing from TCRdb's copy, which holds only in-frame ones; the method was immunoSEQ multiplex PCR. The data hold 200,000 to 250,000 clones, with 90% observed a single time. In germline, CDR1 is SGDLS, CDR2 YYNGEE. There are 13 residues in the CDR3. The V end was cut by 7 bases, the J end by 0 bases, with 7 bases between. This record belongs to a study of blood T cell repertoires in COVID-19. The wider study: Sources were T cells, B-cell-depleted T cells, or PBMCs; the material itself was cDNA or gDNA.

The participants were between roughly 18 and 90 years old and came from 20 to 30 US areas. V gene TRBV9 combines with J gene TRBJ1-4; no clear D. The TCR sequence derives from a man under 40 who had been exposed to COVID-19. Specimen: PBMCs or T cells enriched from blood (not recorded which). The CDR3 loop reads CASAPATNEKLFF. CDR3 bases: TGTGCCAGCGCGCCGGCAACTAATGAAAAACTGTTTTTT.